Each of the 13 T cell receptor beta chains below was sequenced from the same sample in a study of T cells in Graves' hyperthyroidism and ophthalmopathy. TCR beta CDR3 sequences were amplified from RNA transcripts. When the TCR CDR3 underwent first-round RT-PCR, the HTBI primer set was used. TCRdb redid the calling of the multiplex PCR reads with MiXCR, one entry per CDR3 protein. The sample lists 500,000 to 750,000 distinct CDR3 sequences, 15% to 18% occurring once. The sequencing sample was made of blood. The receptors were sampled from a young woman with Graves' hyperthyroidism.

The J gene is TRBJ1-6, the V gene TRBV20-1, with a possible D match to TRBD1 (6 bases). V shed 5 bases and J shed 9 bases, with 17 bases lying between them. CDR3 length: 14 amino acids. CDR1 is DFQATT and CDR2 is SNEGSKA in the germline V gene (reference sequence). CDR3 loop: CSAPRGGGPSPLHF. As DNA, the CDR3 is TGCAGTGCTCCCCGAGGAGGGGGTCCTTCACCCCTCCACTTT.

J is TRBJ2-7 and V is TRBV4-3, with D possibly matching TRBD1 (6 bases). The V gene lost 1 base and the J gene lost 5 bases, with 6 bases spanning the gap. Germline-derived CDR1 and CDR2 are LGHNA and YSLEER. This CDR3 has 12 residues. DNA for the CDR3: TGCGCCAGCAGCCAAGGGGACAACGAGCAGTACTTC. Translation gives CASSQGDNEQYF.

The sample holds one count of this clonotype. The V gene is TRBV5-1, the J gene TRBJ2-1; 9 bases agree with TRBD1. CDR3 length: 15 amino acids. Germline V CDR1 and CDR2: SGHRS, YFSETQ. V lost 5 bases and J lost 4; bases outside the gene matches: 7. The CDR3 here is CASSTDGQGYNEQFF. The DNA of the CDR3 is TGCGCCAGCAGTACCGACGGACAGGGGTACAATGAGCAGTTCTTC.

This clonotype came up many times. This chain links TRBV7-2 with TRBJ2-5; 10 bases are a match to TRBD2. The CDR3 consists of 21 residues. Per the germline V gene, CDR1 is SGHTA and CDR2 is FQGNSA. J lost 2 bases, V lost 1 base, and 19 bases had no gene match. CDR3 DNA: TGTGCCAGCAGCTTAGTTTCCTGGCTAGCGGGAGTAGGGTTCCCACAAGAGACCCAGTACTTC. This sequence encodes CASSLVSWLAGVGFPQETQYF.

This clonotype was detected ten times or more. This chain joins TRBV12-3 or TRBV12-4 and TRBJ2-4, with 7 bases that match TRBD2. The CDR3 runs 19 residues. V shed 3 bases, J shed 1 base, and the junction held 15 bases outside the gene matches. The CDR3 region is CASSFLYGRRIGAKNIQYF. CDR3 nucleotide sequence: TGTGCCAGCAGTTTTCTGTACGGGAGGCGGATCGGGGCCAAAAACATTCAGTACTTC.

The genes are TRBV19 and TRBJ2-7, with 13 bases that match TRBD2. This CDR3 spans 15 amino acids. J was trimmed by 4 bases and V by 9 bases; bases with no gene match: 9. Germline V CDR1 and CDR2: LNHDA, SQIVND (reference sequence). The CDR3 loop is CASNPGTSGIYEQYF. The CDR3 coding sequence is TGTGCCAGCAATCCCGGGACTAGCGGGATATACGAGCAGTACTTC.

At least ten counts were recorded for this clonotype. The CDR3 nucleotides are TGTGCCAGCAGCAAATCCCCGGGACAGCCTAAGTGGAACACTGAAGCTTTCTTT. This gives the protein CASSKSPGQPKWNTEAFF. The chain joins TRBV11-3 to TRBJ1-1, with 7 bases that match TRBD1. The V and J ends lost 5 bases and 1 base, in that order; junction bases with no gene match: 16. The germline V gene has CDR1 SGHNT and CDR2 YENEEA. The CDR3 is made up of 18 amino acids.

This clonotype was counted only a few times. The chain combines TRBV4-1 with TRBJ2-7; D is perhaps TRBD2 (6 bases). V lost 0 bases and J lost 1, with 10 bases in between. Per the germline V gene, CDR1 is MGHRA and CDR2 is YSYEKL. This CDR3 comprises 15 residues. In DNA, the CDR3 is TGCGCCAGCAGCCAAGACGGCGGGATTTCCTACGAGCAGTACTTC. Translation gives CASSQDGGISYEQYF.

The CDR3 is CASSPGQGAQETQYF. CDR3 bases: TGTGCCAGCAGCCCCGGACAGGGGGCCCAAGAGACCCAGTACTTC. V and J are TRBV28 and TRBJ2-5; TRBD1 matches at 11 bases. The germline gives CDR1 MDHEN, CDR2 SYDVKM. V was clipped by 6 bases and J by 1 base; unmatched bases: 4. This CDR3 has 15 amino acids.

The chain recombines TRBV27 with TRBJ2-7; tentatively, D is TRBD1 (6 bases). Germline lookup yields CDR1 MNHEY and CDR2 SMNVEV (reference sequence). V shed 3 bases and J shed 3 bases, with 9 bases lying between them. This CDR3 is built from 13 residues. The CDR3 nucleotides are TGTGCCAGCAGTTTCATAGGGGGCTACGAGCAGTACTTC. Residues: CASSFIGGYEQYF.

This clonotype was detected only a few times. The chain recombines TRBV5-1 with TRBJ2-3; 11 nucleotides line up with TRBD1. CDR1 and CDR2 (germline): SGHRS, YFSETQ. Trimming removed 4 bases from V and 2 bases from J; junction bases left unmatched: 3. The CDR3 is 15 amino acids. CDR3 residues: CASSQGQGVTDTQYF. The CDR3 DNA follows: TGCGCCAGCAGCCAGGGACAGGGGGTCACAGATACGCAGTATTTT.

In this sample, this clonotype turned up many times. This chain links TRBV12-3 or TRBV12-4 with TRBJ1-5; TRBD1 aligns across 7 bases. Germline trimming cut 8 bases from V and 5 bases from J; bases unmatched to any gene: 6. The CDR3 spans 13 residues. The CDR3 coding sequence is TGTGCCAGCTCACCAGACAGGGATCAGCCCCAGCATTTT. Translating gives CASSPDRDQPQHF.

Note on this clonotype: A much larger clone differs from this one at a single base, so this may be a read error. This chain links TRBV11-2 with TRBJ2-5, with D unresolved. Germline loops: CDR1 SGHAT, CDR2 FQNNGV. This CDR3 is 15 amino acids long. The CDR3 region is CASSLERRFQEAQYF. The CDR3 bases are TGTGCCAGCAGCTTAGAACGACGGTTCCAAGAGGCCCAGTACTTC.